The clone carrying this T cell receptor (beta chain) was counted ten times or more. Antigen specificity is unknown. As for time point: persistent/refractory GD, antithyroid drugs over 5 years with positive TRAb. Construction of the TCR library relied on RNA isolated from PBMCs. Patients hailed from an endocrinology department in Xi'an, China. The record originates from a study of regulatory T cells in long-lasting Graves disease. Study-level results: Favoring TRBV28, TRBJ1-2 and TRBJ2-5 was a feature seen in persistent disease.

The CDR3 length is 16 residues. V was clipped by 1 base and J by 0 bases; unmatched bases: 6. Germline CDR1 and CDR2: MNHNS and SASEGT. Sequencing libraries for TCR beta were prepared with iRepertoire HTBI primers and Arm-PCR of CDR3 regions. Via MiXCR, TCRdb re-called the multiplex PCR reads, giving one row per CDR3 protein. This sample has approximately 380,000 distinct CDR3 sequences, with roughly 20% found just once. The V call is TRBV6-1, the J call TRBJ2-7; 7 bases align to TRBD1. The receptor comes from a female donor with Graves disease. This material consisted of peripheral blood mononuclear cells (PBMCs), taken when the disease was refractory, from a patient treated with antithyroid drugs. The CDR3 region is CASSEGSYRGSYEQYF. DNA of the CDR3: TGTGCCAGCAGTGAAGGAAGCTACAGGGGCTCCTACGAGCAGTACTTC.